This T cell receptor (beta chain) derives from a study of T cell responses to AZD1222 COVID-19 vaccine. Study-level results: The donors showed a predominance of white British ancestry and of females, with possible underestimation of clonal diversity. Unmutated variant regions are reportedly the target of nearly half of TCRs that are spike-specific.

A word on this clone: The antigen remains undetermined.

Assay: immunoSEQ multiplex PCR; the TCRdb copy retains only in-frame clones and omits some. Among more than 55,000 clones listed, approximately 89% were seen once. V was pared by 6 bases and J by 11 bases, with 11 bases between. This CDR3 contains 12 residues. Germline V gene data show CDR1 as SNHLY and CDR2 as FYNNEI. The material was peripheral blood, obtained 28 days after the second AZD1222 dose. This clonotype was sampled from an adult who received the AZD1222 COVID-19 vaccine. The V call is TRBV2, the J call TRBJ1-6; D unclear. This chain's CDR3 is CASRVPRAPLHF. Written as DNA, the CDR3 is TGTGCCAGCAGAGTACCCCGGGCACCCCTCCACTTT.